Listed here are 18 T cell receptor beta chains from one sample, sequenced in a study of blood T cells in healthy people across ages. A J-beta primer mix and a sample-barcoded 5' primer were used in a second PCR of about 7 to 12 cycles. TCRdb fed the 5' RACE reads into MiXCR, producing one record per CDR3 protein. Of just over 1 million distinct CDR3 sequences in the sample, under 45% were seen once. What was sequenced was blood. The receptors come from a woman aged 60 to 75 in good health.

The chain is built from TRBV12-3 or TRBV12-4 and TRBJ2-7; 10 positions match TRBD2. This CDR3 contains 15 residues. Losses at the gene ends were 6 bases for V and 2 bases for J; bases not matched to a gene: 7. The CDR3 is CASRLIAGGTYEQYF. In nucleotides, the CDR3 is TGTGCCAGCAGGTTGATAGCGGGAGGTACCTACGAGCAGTACTTC.

The rearrangement uses TRBV13 and TRBJ2-5; D is unresolved. V dropped 1 base and J dropped 3 bases, with 12 bases sitting between them. The CDR3 covers 15 residues. In germline, CDR1 is PRHDT, CDR2 FYEKMQ (reference sequence). DNA of the CDR3: TGTGCCAGCAGCTTAGCTCCCGGACCCAAAGAGACCCAGTACTTC. It translates to CASSLAPGPKETQYF.

The chain's CDR3 is CASSDGKGYTF. The CDR3 DNA sequence: TGTGCCAGCAGCGACGGCAAAGGCTACACCTTC. The chain joins TRBV9 to TRBJ1-2, with unresolved D. Germline CDR1 SGDLS, CDR2 YYNGEE. CDR3 size: 11 residues. The ends were cut back, 3 bases at V and 8 bases at J, with 8 bases in the middle. Full variable domain (outside the CDR3, taken from reference TRBV9 and TRBJ1-2): DSGVTQTPKHLITATGQRVTLRCSPRSGDLSVYWYQQSLDQGLQFLIQYYNGEERAKGNILERFSAQQFPDLHSELNLSSLELGDSALYFCASSDGKGYTFGSGTRLTVV.

The CDR3 here is CASSPQGWTEAFF. CDR3 bases: TGCGCCAGCAGCCCACAGGGTTGGACTGAAGCTTTCTTT. This chain connects TRBV4-1 to TRBJ1-1; possibly TRBD1 for D (6 bases). The germline CDR1 and CDR2 sequences are MGHRA and YSYEKL. V lost 4 bases to trimming and J lost 5 bases, with 11 bases between them. The CDR3 is 13 residues long.

J is TRBJ2-1 and V is TRBV20-1; 14 bases fit TRBD2. J was trimmed by 3 bases and V by 0 bases; bases with no gene match: 10. CDR1 DFQATT and CDR2 SNEGSKA come from the germline V gene (reference sequence). The CDR3 covers 19 residues. The CDR3 bases are TGCAGTGCTAGAGATCCCGAGGGGACTAGCGGGAGCCTCTACAATGAGCAGTTCTTC. Amino acid sequence: CSARDPEGTSGSLYNEQFF.

The chain employs TRBV5-1 and TRBJ2-2; D gene uncertain. CDR3 length: 14 amino acids. CDR1 and CDR2 from the germline V gene are SGHRS and YFSETQ. V lost 0 bases to trimming and J lost 6 bases, with 9 bases between them. This chain's CDR3 is CASSLVTFPGELFF. In DNA, the CDR3 is TGCGCCAGCAGCTTGGTCACATTCCCCGGGGAGCTGTTTTTT.

The V call is TRBV14, the J call TRBJ2-1, with TRBD2 matching 8 bases. V gave up 0 bases and J gave up 8 bases; unmatched junction bases: 9. CDR1 and CDR2 from the germline V gene are SGHDN and FVKESK. This CDR3 region has 16 residues. The CDR3 DNA follows: TGTGCCAGCAGCCAAGATACCCAGCGGGAGCGAGATGAGCAGTTCTTC. Translating gives CASSQDTQRERDEQFF.

Points on this clonotype: A junction end diverges from the germline sequence, so it may reflect a read error. This sequence joins TRBV28 and TRBJ2-5, with TRBD1 as a possible D gene (8 bases). The CDR3 has 13 residues. CDR1 MDHEN and CDR2 SYDVKM come from the germline V gene. The DNA of the CDR3 is TGTGCCAGCAATTTACAGGGGGGGGAGACCCAGTACTTC. It encodes CASNLQGGETQYF. Full variable domain (rest looked up from reference TRBV28 and TRBJ2-5): DVKVTQSSRYLVKRTGEKVFLECVQDMDHENMFWYRQDPGLGLRLIYFSYDVKMKEKGDIPEGYSVSREKKERFSLILESASTNQTSMYLCASNLQGGETQYFGPGTRLLVL.

The J gene is TRBJ1-5, the V gene TRBV27; a possible D gene is TRBD1 (6 bases). Germline V CDR1 and CDR2: MNHEY, SMNVEV (reference sequence). Trimming pared 6 bases from V and 9 bases from J, leaving 15 bases between. The CDR3 has 13 residues. DNA of the CDR3: TGTGCCAGCAGCAGGGGAGGTTCGGGGCCCCAGCATTTT. Translation: CASSRGGSGPQHF.

On this clonotype itself: A junction end diverges from the germline sequence, so it may reflect a read error. The chain has TRBV5-7 and TRBJ2-4; D not certain. The J call may be in error: the DNA end matches TRBJ2-7 better. TRBV5-7 is given ORF status, its function remaining uncertain. The CDR3 extends over 14 amino acids. The CDR3 bases are TGTGCCGGCAGTGTCTTCGGCCGTACCTACGAGCAGTACTTC. It encodes CAGSVFGRTYEQYF.

This rearrangement joins TRBV4-1 to TRBJ1-2, with D possibly being TRBD1 (6 bases). The V end was cut by 1 base, the J end by 7 bases, with 19 bases between. Germline CDR1 and CDR2: MGHRA and YSYEKL. The length of the CDR3 is 16 residues. CDR3 region: CASSQVTGRGRSGYTF. The CDR3 DNA is TGCGCCAGCAGCCAAGTGACAGGCAGGGGTAGGAGTGGCTACACCTTC.

The chain couples TRBV12-3 or TRBV12-4 to TRBJ2-3; D not resolved. CDR3 length: 16 residues. Trimming cost V 3 bases and J 4 bases, with 17 bases left between them. The CDR3 region has the DNA TGTGCCAGCAGTTTCCTCACCCCGGGTGGGGCAGATACGCAGTATTTT. Translated, it gives CASSFLTPGGADTQYF.

The rearrangement links TRBV9 to TRBJ2-1; D assignment may be TRBD1 or TRBD2 (6 bases each). The DNA end is more similar to TRBJ2-7, so the J call may be wrong. Germline CDR1 reads SGDLS; CDR2 reads YYNGEE. The CDR3 loop spans 16 amino acids. In DNA form, the CDR3 reads TGTGCCAGCAGCGTAGAGGGGGGCTACGCCTACAATGAGCAGTACTTC. Protein sequence: CASSVEGGYAYNEQYF.

The gene calls are TRBV24-1 and TRBJ2-1, with D uncertain. The CDR3 consists of 14 residues. Germline V gene sequence: CDR1 KGHDR, CDR2 SFDVKD. V dropped 3 bases and J dropped 5 bases, with 10 bases sitting between them. CDR3 nucleotide sequence: TGTGCCACCAGTGATCGATTGGACGACAATGAGCAGTTCTTC. Amino acid sequence: CATSDRLDDNEQFF.

This clonotype was recorded only once. The CDR3 spells CSVTSGALAKNIQYF. CDR3 coding DNA: TGCAGTGTAACTAGCGGGGCCCTAGCCAAAAACATTCAGTACTTC. V and J are TRBV20-1 and TRBJ2-4, with 10 bases aligning to TRBD2. The junction had 6 bases not matched to a gene; V was cut back by 7 bases and J by 0 bases. Germline V gives CDR1 DFQATT, CDR2 SNEGSKA (reference sequence). The CDR3 length is 15 residues.

A word on this clonotype: Just one base apart from a much larger clone, this may be a read error. The gene calls are TRBV29-1 and TRBJ2-5, with TRBD1 matching over 10 bases. The germline V gene has CDR1 SQVTM and CDR2 ANQGSEA. This CDR3 region has 12 residues. V gave up 6 bases and J gave up 11 bases; unmatched junction bases: 9. The CDR3 loop is CSVGTGVYQQYF. The CDR3 region has the DNA TGCAGCGTCGGGACAGGGGTCTACCAGCAGTACTTC.

The rearrangement uses TRBV3-1 and TRBJ2-7; D is unresolved. V gave up 1 base and J gave up 0 bases, with 10 bases separating them. The V gene's germline CDR1 is LGHDT and CDR2 YNNKEL (reference sequence). The CDR3 has 15 amino acids. CDR3 sequence (DNA): TGTGCCAGCAGCCAAGGAGTAACGAACTCCTACGAGCAGTACTTC. The encoded protein is CASSQGVTNSYEQYF.

The chain couples TRBV7-8 to TRBJ2-7; 8 nucleotides match TRBD2. The CDR3 is 17 residues long. Germline CDR1 reads SGHVS; CDR2 reads FQNEAQ. The V segment lost 1 base and the J segment 2 bases; nucleotides outside the gene matches: 10. The CDR3 nucleotides are TGTGCCAGCAGCTTAGTAGGAAGCGGGAGAATGGCCTACGAGCAGTACTTC. Translation gives CASSLVGSGRMAYEQYF.